These T cell receptor beta chains were read from a single sample in a study of PD-1 blockade in classical Hodgkin lymphoma. The method was immunoSEQ multiplex PCR; TCRdb's version includes in-frame clones alone and lacks a portion of them. The sample lists 30,000 to 40,000 clones, roughly 92% occurring once. The sample here was CD4+ T cells from blood, taken before the fourth cycle of nivolumab. These receptor sequences come from a human donor with classical Hodgkin lymphoma. The CDR3 runs from the conserved cysteine through the conserved F or W. Each record gives: CDR3 protein, CDR3 DNA, V gene, D gene, J gene, clone size. A D gene is named only where the DNA matches it firmly. Not every row has a clone size; where given, it reads once, few, many or a size class.

cdr3_aa: CASSLRRDRDRSHEQFF
cdr3_nt: TGTGCCAGCTCACTCAGGCGGGACAGGGACCGGAGCCATGAGCAGTTCTTC
v_call: TRBV18
d_call: TRBD1
j_call: TRBJ2-1
clone_size: -

cdr3_aa: CASSLERGPNQPQHF
cdr3_nt: TGCGCCAGCAGCTTGGAAAGGGGGCCGAATCAGCCCCAGCATTTT
v_call: TRBV5-1
d_call: TRBD1
j_call: TRBJ1-5
clone_size: -

cdr3_aa: CASSEVGPELGGELFF
cdr3_nt: TGTGCCAGCAGTGAGGTCGGGCCAGAACTGGGCGGGGAGCTGTTTTTT
v_call: TRBV2
d_call: -
j_call: TRBJ2-2
clone_size: -

cdr3_aa: CASSSYIRVDYGYTF
cdr3_nt: TGTGCCAGCAGTTCCTATATCAGGGTGGACTATGGCTACACCTTC
v_call: TRBV28
d_call: -
j_call: TRBJ1-2
clone_size: -

cdr3_aa: CASSSGTASYNEQFF
cdr3_nt: TGCGCCAGCAGCTCCGGGACAGCCTCCTACAATGAGCAGTTCTTC
v_call: TRBV5-1
d_call: TRBD1
j_call: TRBJ2-1
clone_size: -

cdr3_aa: CASKLDALGPTDTQYF
cdr3_nt: TGTGCCAGCAAATTGGACGCCCTGGGGCCCACAGATACGCAGTATTTT
v_call: TRBV27
d_call: -
j_call: TRBJ2-3
clone_size: -

cdr3_aa: CASSVELFGDTQYF
cdr3_nt: TGTGCCAGCAGCGTAGAGCTTTTCGGAGATACGCAGTATTTT
v_call: TRBV9
d_call: -
j_call: TRBJ2-3
clone_size: once

cdr3_aa: CASSPPRTYNEQFF
cdr3_nt: TGTGCCAGCTCACCTCCAAGAACGTACAATGAGCAGTTCTTC
v_call: TRBV18
d_call: -
j_call: TRBJ2-1
clone_size: -

cdr3_aa: CAGGTGGNQPQHF
cdr3_nt: TGTGCCGGTGGGACAGGGGGCAATCAGCCCCAGCATTTT
v_call: TRBV30
d_call: TRBD1
j_call: TRBJ1-5
clone_size: -

cdr3_aa: CASSTGGPYEQYF
cdr3_nt: TGTGCCAGCAGTACGGGAGGACCCTACGAGCAGTACTTC
v_call: TRBV27
d_call: TRBD2
j_call: TRBJ2-7
clone_size: -

cdr3_aa: CASSFLTGNTPGNTIYF
cdr3_nt: TGCGCCAGCAGCTTCCTGACAGGCAATACCCCTGGAAACACCATATATTTT
v_call: TRBV5-1
d_call: -
j_call: TRBJ1-3
clone_size: -

cdr3_aa: CASSLGGGRKETQYF
cdr3_nt: TGTGCCAGCAGCTTGGGGGGTGGGAGGAAAGAGACCCAGTACTTC
v_call: TRBV7-2
d_call: -
j_call: TRBJ2-5
clone_size: -

cdr3_aa: CSVELMGVGLAGGITDTQYF
cdr3_nt: TGCAGCGTTGAATTAATGGGTGTAGGACTAGCGGGAGGGATCACAGATACGCAGTATTTT
v_call: TRBV29-1
d_call: TRBD2
j_call: TRBJ2-3
clone_size: -

cdr3_aa: CASSLIIGTGSTGELFF
cdr3_nt: TGTGCCAGCAGCTTAATTATCGGGACAGGGTCCACCGGGGAGCTGTTTTTT
v_call: TRBV7-3
d_call: TRBD1
j_call: TRBJ2-2
clone_size: -